A single sample is the source of the 29 T cell receptor beta chains below, sequenced in a study of shared clonotypes between healthy human individuals. The method was immunoSEQ multiplex PCR; TCRdb's version includes in-frame clones alone and lacks a portion of them. The sample has 180,000 or so clones, roughly 91% seen once. The material sequenced was naive CD4+ T cells sorted from blood. Documented subset: CD45RA+ positively selected. These receptors were taken from a woman aged 30 to 39 in good health.

The chain uses TRBV2 and TRBJ2-2, with 16 bases that match TRBD2. Unmatched junction bases numbered 12, after V lost 7 bases and J lost 7 bases. The CDR3 has 18 residues. Germline V gene lookup returns CDR1 SNHLY and CDR2 FYNNEI. The CDR3 bases are TGTGCCAGCAAAGAGGGACTAGCGGGAGGGCCCTCGGTCGGGGAGCTGTTTTTT. Translating gives CASKEGLAGGPSVGELFF. The entire variable domain, with the rest obtained from reference TRBV2 and TRBJ2-2, is as follows: EPEVTQTPSHQVTQMGQEVILRCVPISNHLYFYWYRQILGQKVEFLVSFYNNEISEKSEIFDDQFSVERPDGSNFTLKIRSTKLEDSAMYFCASKEGLAGGPSVGELFFGEGSRLTVL.

This chain uses TRBV18 with TRBJ2-5; TRBD2 is a possible D gene (5 bases). V lost 3 bases to trimming and J lost 2 bases, with 13 bases between them. The CDR3 totals 15 residues. Looked up from germline, CDR1 is KGHSH and CDR2 is LQKENI. In nucleotides, the CDR3 is TGTGCCAGCTCACCCCTAGCAAACATACAAGAGACCCAGTACTTC. It codes for CASSPLANIQETQYF. The full variable domain, its missing parts supplied by reference TRBV18 and TRBJ2-5, is NAGVMQNPRHLVRRRGQEARLRCSPMKGHSHVYWYRQLPEEGLKFMVYLQKENIIDESGMPKERFSAEFPKEGPSILRIQQVVRGDSAAYFCASSPLANIQETQYFGPGTRLLVL.

The chain carries TRBV5-1 and TRBJ1-4, with unresolved D. The V and J ends lost 0 bases and 5 bases respectively, with 8 bases between them. CDR3 length: 14 amino acids. The germline CDR1 and CDR2 sequences are SGHRS and YFSETQ. The DNA for the CDR3 is TGCGCCAGCAGCTTGGGGACGGAGAATGAAAAACTGTTTTTT. Encoded protein: CASSLGTENEKLFF.

The genes are TRBV6-5 and TRBJ2-7, with D unclear. Trimming cost V 4 bases and J 0 bases, with 10 bases left between them. The CDR3 is 14 residues long. The germline V gene has CDR1 MNHEY and CDR2 SVGAGI. This chain's CDR3 is CASSLAGSSYEQYF. The CDR3 coding sequence is TGTGCCAGCAGTTTGGCAGGTAGCTCCTACGAGCAGTACTTC.

The chain links TRBV2 to TRBJ2-7; D is uncertain. This CDR3 spans 14 amino acids. V was clipped by 11 bases and J by 4 bases, with 21 bases between them. Germline CDR1 SNHLY, CDR2 FYNNEI. CDR3 in DNA: TGTGCCGCCATATCCCCCGATAATACATACGAGCAGTACTTC. Translated: CAAISPDNTYEQYF.

The rearrangement uses TRBV21-1 and TRBJ1-4; the D call TRBD1 from the table was never checked on the DNA. TRBV21-1 is a documented pseudogene. This CDR3 has 14 residues. CDR3 sequence: CASRDLQGNEKLFF. The CDR3 DNA reads TGTGCCAGCAGAGATCTACAGGGGAATGAAAAACTGTTTTTT.

The chain has TRBV6-6 and TRBJ1-5, with a possible D match to TRBD1 (6 bases). Germline V gene sequence: CDR1 MNHNY, CDR2 SVGAGI (reference sequence). This CDR3 has 15 amino acids. The ends were cut back, 2 bases at V and 3 bases at J, with 11 bases in the middle. The CDR3 DNA reads as TGTGCCAGCAGTTACCGTACAGGGCCCAATCAGCCCCAGCATTTT. Translation: CASSYRTGPNQPQHF.

The genes are TRBV10-2 and TRBJ1-5; unclear D gene. Germline V gene sequence: CDR1 WSHSY, CDR2 SAAADI. The CDR3 contains 15 residues. Trimming cost V 6 bases and J 5 bases, with 17 bases left between them. The CDR3 loop is CASRRSGGMDQPQHF. CDR3 in DNA: TGCGCCAGCAGAAGGTCGGGAGGTATGGATCAGCCCCAGCATTTT.

This clone was counted a single time. This chain links TRBV11-2 with TRBJ1-2, with D hard to call. This CDR3 contains 14 residues. Germline V gives CDR1 SGHAT, CDR2 FQNNGV. V was clipped by 7 bases and J by 1 base, with 13 bases between them. CDR3 DNA: TGTGCCAGCACCAACGGACCGCTTAACTATGGCTACACCTTC. Its translation: CASTNGPLNYGYTF.

This clone was seen once. The V call is TRBV5-1, the J call TRBJ1-3; no definite D call. Trimming took off 1 base at V and 0 bases at J, with 8 bases between the two ends. Germline CDR1 SGHRS, CDR2 YFSETQ. The CDR3 consists of 15 residues. The CDR3 region is CASSLIADSGNTIYF. CDR3 nucleotide sequence: TGCGCCAGCAGCTTGATCGCTGACTCTGGAAACACCATATATTTT.

This clone was detected a few times. The chain combines TRBV18 with TRBJ1-5; 9 bases are a match to TRBD1. The CDR3 covers 17 residues. CDR1 and CDR2 (germline): KGHSH, LQKENI. Losses at the gene ends were 3 bases for V and 0 bases for J; bases not matched to a gene: 6. The DNA of the CDR3 is TGTGCCAGCTCACCTCCGGGACAGGGTGTTAGCAATCAGCCCCAGCATTTT. Translating gives CASSPPGQGVSNQPQHF.

This sequence joins TRBV27 and TRBJ2-7; perhaps TRBD1 as D (5 bases). This CDR3 is 15 amino acids long. The germline V gene encodes CDR1 MNHEY and CDR2 SMNVEV (reference sequence). Trimming removed 2 bases at V and 3 bases at J, with 14 bases between. For the CDR3, the DNA is TGTGCCAGCAGTTTAAGGGGTGGCTCGATCTACGAGCAGTACTTC. This gives the protein CASSLRGGSIYEQYF.

The V call is TRBV19, the J call TRBJ2-1; 7 bases match TRBD2. J was trimmed by 4 bases and V by 5 bases; bases with no gene match: 11. Germline CDR1 LNHDA, CDR2 SQIVND (reference sequence). The CDR3 length is 16 residues. The CDR3 nucleotides read TGTGCCAGTAGTTCCCGCGGGGCTAGCGGATACAATGAGCAGTTCTTC. This encodes CASSSRGASGYNEQFF.

The rearrangement joins TRBV2 to TRBJ2-5; D remains unclear. Matching the DNA end better, TRBJ2-7 makes the J call doubtful. Germline CDR1 is SNHLY and CDR2 is FYNNEI. CDR3 size: 12 residues. Here the CDR3 reads CASSTETYEQYF. The CDR3 DNA sequence: TGTGCCAGCAGCACGGAGACCTACGAGCAGTACTTC.

This clone was seen only once. This chain links TRBV11-2 with TRBJ2-7; D uncertain. V dropped 1 base and J dropped 6 bases, with 7 bases sitting between them. The length of the CDR3 is 12 residues. The germline V gene encodes CDR1 SGHAT and CDR2 FQNNGV. CDR3 sequence (DNA): TGTGCCAGCAGCTTAGGGACGGGCGAGCAGTACTTC. Its protein is CASSLGTGEQYF.

The chain couples TRBV19 to TRBJ2-5; D possibly corresponds to TRBD1 (5 bases). Trimming removed 9 bases from V and 7 bases from J, with 21 bases in between. This CDR3 spans 14 amino acids. CDR1 LNHDA and CDR2 SQIVND come from the germline V gene (reference sequence). The CDR3 loop reads CASSRGFVIGTQYF. The CDR3, as DNA: TGTGCCAGCTCTAGGGGTTTCGTTATTGGGACCCAGTACTTC. Looking up the rest from reference TRBV19 and TRBJ2-5 gives the full variable domain: DGGITQSPKYLFRKEGQNVTLSCEQNLNHDAMYWYRQDPGQGLRLIYYSQIVNDFQKGDIAEGYSVSREKKESFPLTVTSAQKNPTAFYLCASSRGFVIGTQYFGPGTRLLVL.

In this sample, this clone turned up a few times. The DNA for the CDR3 is TGCAGCGTCAGAGGGGCCTTAAGCAATCAGCCCCAGCATTTT. Its translation: CSVRGALSNQPQHF. The gene calls are TRBV29-1 and TRBJ1-5, with a weak D call TRBD1 (5 bases). In germline, CDR1 is SQVTM, CDR2 ANQGSEA. The CDR3 spans 14 residues. The V end lost 6 bases, the J end lost 1 base, and 13 bases lay between the germline ends.

The chain uses TRBV7-2 and TRBJ2-5, with 7 positions matching TRBD1. The germline V gene has CDR1 SGHTA and CDR2 FQGNSA. After removal of 0 bases from V and 1 base from J, the junction contained 5 bases not matched to a gene. The CDR3 contains 16 residues. The CDR3 DNA sequence: TGTGCCAGCAGCTTAGCCGGGACAGAAGCCCAAGAGACCCAGTACTTC. Its protein product is CASSLAGTEAQETQYF.

The chain links TRBV28 to TRBJ2-5; unclear D gene. The J call may be faulty, since TRBJ2-7 better matches the DNA end. CDR3 size: 17 residues. Germline-derived CDR1 and CDR2 are MDHEN and SYDVKM. CDR3 DNA sequence: TGTGCCAGCAGCCCAGGCCTCGGGCGTTCACTATCCTACGAGCAGTACTTC. Protein: CASSPGLGRSLSYEQYF.

This chain uses TRBV7-2 with TRBJ1-1; 8 bases line up with TRBD1. Germline-derived CDR1 and CDR2 are SGHTA and FQGNSA. The CDR3 is 15 residues long. V trimming: 3 bases; J trimming: 5 bases; junction bases outside the gene matches: 8. CDR3 sequence reads: CASSLTQGVWTEAFF. The CDR3 DNA sequence: TGTGCCAGCAGCTTGACACAGGGGGTATGGACTGAAGCTTTCTTT.

The chain has TRBV28 and TRBJ2-7, with 7 bases identical to TRBD1. The germline V gene has CDR1 MDHEN and CDR2 SYDVKM. There are 14 residues in the CDR3. V lost 6 bases to trimming and J lost 9 bases; unmatched junction nucleotides: 14. CDR3 bases: TGTGCCAGCAGGGAATCTCAAAGGGGGCAGGTGCAGTACTTC. It translates to CASRESQRGQVQYF.

CDR3 sequence (DNA): TGCGCCAGCAGCTGGAACAGGGGGCCCCTTTCGGCGGCGGCATACGAGCAGTACTTC. Protein: CASSWNRGPLSAAAYEQYF. The chain joins TRBV5-1 to TRBJ2-7, with 9 bases aligning to TRBD1. Unmatched junction bases numbered 20, after V lost 3 bases and J lost 4 bases. CDR1 and CDR2 from the germline V gene are SGHRS and YFSETQ. The CDR3 has 19 amino acids.

This chain joins TRBV2 and TRBJ2-2; 8 nucleotides line up with TRBD2. This CDR3 has 16 residues. The germline V gene has CDR1 SNHLY and CDR2 FYNNEI. V shed 8 bases, J shed 4 bases, and the junction held 12 bases outside the gene matches. The CDR3 loop reads CASRRPGGPTTGELFF. DNA of the CDR3: TGTGCCAGCCGGCGCCCGGGAGGGCCTACCACCGGGGAGCTGTTTTTT. The full variable domain, rest sourced from reference TRBV2 and TRBJ2-2, is EPEVTQTPSHQVTQMGQEVILRCVPISNHLYFYWYRQILGQKVEFLVSFYNNEISEKSEIFDDQFSVERPDGSNFTLKIRSTKLEDSAMYFCASRRPGGPTTGELFFGEGSRLTVL.

The V gene is TRBV5-1, the J gene TRBJ2-5, with 11 nucleotides matching TRBD2. The J segment lost 3 bases and the V segment lost 4 bases, leaving 2 bases of the junction unmatched. The CDR3 is made up of 14 amino acids. CDR1 and CDR2 (germline): SGHRS, YFSETQ. CDR3 nucleotide sequence: TGCGCCAGCAGCCCGGGACTAGCGGAAGAGACCCAGTACTTC. It yields the protein CASSPGLAEETQYF.

This rearrangement joins TRBV18 to TRBJ2-2; TRBD2 agrees at 9 bases. After removal of 3 bases from V and 6 bases from J, the junction contained 8 bases not matched to a gene. The length of the CDR3 is 16 residues. Germline V gives CDR1 KGHSH, CDR2 LQKENI. CDR3 sequence reads: CASSPGSGGSAGELFF. CDR3 nucleotides: TGTGCCAGCTCACCCGGTAGCGGGGGTTCCGCCGGGGAGCTGTTTTTT. Full variable domain (outside the CDR3, taken from reference TRBV18 and TRBJ2-2): NAGVMQNPRHLVRRRGQEARLRCSPMKGHSHVYWYRQLPEEGLKFMVYLQKENIIDESGMPKERFSAEFPKEGPSILRIQQVVRGDSAAYFCASSPGSGGSAGELFFGEGSRLTVL.

The V call is TRBV28, the J call TRBJ2-5; tentative D call: TRBD2 (6 bases). The CDR3 totals 15 residues. V lost 2 bases, J lost 11 bases, and 21 bases lay in between. Germline CDR1 reads MDHEN; CDR2 reads SYDVKM. The CDR3 loop is CASSLVGSGVGEQYF. DNA for the CDR3: TGTGCCAGCAGTTTAGTGGGTAGCGGCGTTGGGGAGCAGTACTTC.

The V and J genes are TRBV27 and TRBJ2-6; D is undetermined. V dropped 4 bases and J dropped 0 bases, with 7 bases sitting between them. This CDR3 has 15 amino acids. Germline CDR1 and CDR2: MNHEY and SMNVEV (reference sequence). The CDR3 DNA reads as TGTGCCAGCAGTTCCCGGAGCTCTGGGGCCAACGTCCTGACTTTC. Protein sequence: CASSSRSSGANVLTF.

The chain recombines TRBV5-4 with TRBJ2-1; 7 bases fit TRBD1. The trim removed 3 bases at V and 1 base at J, leaving 4 bases unmatched. Looked up from germline, CDR1 is SGHNT and CDR2 is YYREEE (reference sequence). This CDR3 region has 15 residues. CDR3 DNA sequence: TGTGCCAGCAGCTCAACGACAGGGTCCTACAATGAGCAGTTCTTC. Protein sequence: CASSSTTGSYNEQFF. Supplemented by reference TRBV5-4 and TRBJ2-1, the full variable domain reads ETGVTQSPTHLIKTRGQQVTLRCSSQSGHNTVSWYQQALGQGPQFIFQYYREEENGRGNFPPRFSGLQFPNYSSELNVNALELDDSALYLCASSSTTGSYNEQFFGPGTRLTVL.

V and J are TRBV11-2 and TRBJ2-2, with D unclear. V lost 5 bases and J lost 6, with 10 bases in between. Per germline, CDR1 SGHAT and CDR2 FQNNGV. CDR3 length equals 13 residues. CDR3 region: CASSKTQAGELFF. Written as DNA, the CDR3 is TGTGCCAGCAGCAAAACCCAGGCCGGGGAGCTGTTTTTT.